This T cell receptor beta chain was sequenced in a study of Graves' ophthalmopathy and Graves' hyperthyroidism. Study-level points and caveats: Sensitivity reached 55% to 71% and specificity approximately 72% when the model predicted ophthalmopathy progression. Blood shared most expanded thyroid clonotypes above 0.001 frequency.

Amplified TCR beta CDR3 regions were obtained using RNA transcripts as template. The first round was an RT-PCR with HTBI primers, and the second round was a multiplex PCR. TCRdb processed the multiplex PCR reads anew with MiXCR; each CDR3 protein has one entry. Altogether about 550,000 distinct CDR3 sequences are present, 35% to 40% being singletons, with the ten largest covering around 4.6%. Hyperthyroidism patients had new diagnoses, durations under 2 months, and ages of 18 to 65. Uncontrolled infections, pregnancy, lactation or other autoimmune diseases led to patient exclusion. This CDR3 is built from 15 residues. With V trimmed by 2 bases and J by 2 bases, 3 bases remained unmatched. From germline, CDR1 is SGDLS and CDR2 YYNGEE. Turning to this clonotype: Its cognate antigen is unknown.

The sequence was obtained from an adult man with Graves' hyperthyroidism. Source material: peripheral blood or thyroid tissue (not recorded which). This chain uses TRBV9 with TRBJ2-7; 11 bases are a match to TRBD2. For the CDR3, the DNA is TGTGCCAGCAGCGTCCTAGCGGGAGGTACCTACGAGCAGTACTTC. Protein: CASSVLAGGTYEQYF.